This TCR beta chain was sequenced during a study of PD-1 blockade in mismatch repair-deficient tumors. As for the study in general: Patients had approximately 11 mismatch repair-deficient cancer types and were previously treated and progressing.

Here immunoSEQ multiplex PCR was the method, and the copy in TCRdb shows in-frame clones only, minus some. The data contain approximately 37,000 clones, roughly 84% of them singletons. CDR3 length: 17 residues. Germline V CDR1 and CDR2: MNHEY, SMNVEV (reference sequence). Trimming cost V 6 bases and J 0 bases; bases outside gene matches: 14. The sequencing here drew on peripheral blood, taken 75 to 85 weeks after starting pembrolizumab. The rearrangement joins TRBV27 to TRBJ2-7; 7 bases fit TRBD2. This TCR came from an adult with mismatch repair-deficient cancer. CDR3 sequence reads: CASRSTIERGNSYEQYF. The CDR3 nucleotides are TGTGCCAGCAGATCTACTATAGAGCGGGGCAACTCCTACGAGCAGTACTTC.